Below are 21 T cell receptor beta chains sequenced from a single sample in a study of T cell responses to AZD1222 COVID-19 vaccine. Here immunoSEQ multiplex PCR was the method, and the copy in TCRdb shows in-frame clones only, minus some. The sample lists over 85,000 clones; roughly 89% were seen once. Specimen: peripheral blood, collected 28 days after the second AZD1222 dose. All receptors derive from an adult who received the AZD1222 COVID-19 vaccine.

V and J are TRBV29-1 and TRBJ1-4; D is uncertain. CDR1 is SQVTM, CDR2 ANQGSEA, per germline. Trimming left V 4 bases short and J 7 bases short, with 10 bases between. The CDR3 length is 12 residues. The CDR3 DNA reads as TGCAGCGTTGGAAGTGTGCGTGAAAAACTGTTTTTT. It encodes CSVGSVREKLFF.

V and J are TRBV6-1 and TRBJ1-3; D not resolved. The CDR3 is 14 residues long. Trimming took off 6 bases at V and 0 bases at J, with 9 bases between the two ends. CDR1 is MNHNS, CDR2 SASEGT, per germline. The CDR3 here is CASRRRASGNTIYF. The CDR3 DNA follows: TGTGCCAGCAGGCGAAGGGCCTCTGGAAACACCATATATTTT.

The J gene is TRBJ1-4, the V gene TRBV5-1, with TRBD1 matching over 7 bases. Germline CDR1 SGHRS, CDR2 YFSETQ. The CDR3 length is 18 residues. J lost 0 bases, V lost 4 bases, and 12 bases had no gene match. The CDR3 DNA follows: TGCGCCAGCAGCCCGGGTGCAGGGGGTTCCGCAACTAATGAAAAACTGTTTTTT. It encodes CASSPGAGGSATNEKLFF.

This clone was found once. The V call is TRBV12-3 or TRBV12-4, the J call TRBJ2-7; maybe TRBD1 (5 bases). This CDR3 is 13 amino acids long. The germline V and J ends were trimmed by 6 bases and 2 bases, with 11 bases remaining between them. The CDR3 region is CASSLRQPYEQYF. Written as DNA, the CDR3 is TGTGCCAGCAGCTTGAGACAGCCCTACGAGCAGTACTTC.

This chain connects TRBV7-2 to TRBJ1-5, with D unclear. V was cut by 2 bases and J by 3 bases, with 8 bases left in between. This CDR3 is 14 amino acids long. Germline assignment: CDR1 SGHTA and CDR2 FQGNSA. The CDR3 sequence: CASSLLGNNQPQHF. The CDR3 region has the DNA TGTGCCAGCAGCTTACTTGGGAACAATCAGCCCCAGCATTTT.

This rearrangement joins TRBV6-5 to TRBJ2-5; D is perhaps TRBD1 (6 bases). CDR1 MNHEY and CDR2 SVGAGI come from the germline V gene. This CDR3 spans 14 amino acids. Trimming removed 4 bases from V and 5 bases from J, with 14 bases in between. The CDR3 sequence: CASSFTGFRETQYF. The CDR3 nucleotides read TGTGCCAGCAGTTTCACAGGGTTCCGCGAGACCCAGTACTTC.

CDR3 protein: CASSKAQVPAGVFHEQYF. Written as DNA, the CDR3 is TGTGCCAGCAGCAAAGCTCAGGTCCCGGCAGGGGTTTTCCACGAGCAGTACTTC. This chain links TRBV21-1 with TRBJ2-7; no check of the table's D call, TRBD1, against the DNA was made. TRBV21-1 is classified as a pseudogene. The CDR3 extends over 18 amino acids.

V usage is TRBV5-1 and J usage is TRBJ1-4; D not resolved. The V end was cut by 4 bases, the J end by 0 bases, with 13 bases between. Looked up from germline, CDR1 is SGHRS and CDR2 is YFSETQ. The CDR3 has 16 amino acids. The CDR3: CASSDPGRTTNEKLFF. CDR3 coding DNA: TGCGCCAGCAGCGATCCTGGGCGAACAACTAATGAAAAACTGTTTTTT.

This CDR3 reads CASSRPGTGALTGTDTQYF. The CDR3 DNA reads as TGTGCCAGCAGCCGCCCAGGGACAGGGGCCCTTACTGGCACAGATACGCAGTATTTT. V usage is TRBV11-2 and J usage is TRBJ2-3, with 10 bases identical to TRBD1. The CDR3 sequence is 19 residues long. V dropped 5 bases and J dropped 1; count of bases not matched to a gene: 15. Germline V CDR1 and CDR2: SGHAT, FQNNGV.

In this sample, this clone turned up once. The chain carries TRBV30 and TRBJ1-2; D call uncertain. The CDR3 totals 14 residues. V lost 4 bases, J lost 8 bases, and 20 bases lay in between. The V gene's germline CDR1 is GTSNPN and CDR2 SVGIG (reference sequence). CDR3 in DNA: TGTGCCTGGATAAACCCGACTTCTCCACGGGGCTACACCTTC. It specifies CAWINPTSPRGYTF.

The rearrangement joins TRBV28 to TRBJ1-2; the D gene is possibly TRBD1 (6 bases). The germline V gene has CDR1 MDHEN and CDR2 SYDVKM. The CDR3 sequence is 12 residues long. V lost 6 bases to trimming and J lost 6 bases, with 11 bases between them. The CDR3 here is CASRTGTDGYTF. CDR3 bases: TGTGCCAGCAGAACAGGGACCGATGGCTACACCTTC.

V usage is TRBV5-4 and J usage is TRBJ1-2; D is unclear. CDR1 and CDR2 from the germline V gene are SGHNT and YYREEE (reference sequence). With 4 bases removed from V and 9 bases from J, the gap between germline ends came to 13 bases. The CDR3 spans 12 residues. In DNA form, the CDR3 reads TGTGCCAGCAGCCTAAACCAGGACCGCTACACCTTC. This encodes CASSLNQDRYTF.

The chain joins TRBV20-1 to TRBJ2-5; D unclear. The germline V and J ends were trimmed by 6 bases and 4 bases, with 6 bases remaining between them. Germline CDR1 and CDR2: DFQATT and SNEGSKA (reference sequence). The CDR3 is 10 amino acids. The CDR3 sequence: CSADRETQYF. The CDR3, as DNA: TGCAGTGCCGATAGAGAGACCCAGTACTTC.

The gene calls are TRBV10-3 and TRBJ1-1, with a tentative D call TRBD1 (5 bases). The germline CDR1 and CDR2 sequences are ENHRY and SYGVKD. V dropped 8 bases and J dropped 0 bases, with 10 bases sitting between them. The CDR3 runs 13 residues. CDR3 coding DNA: TGTGCCATCCATAGGGACCTGAACACTGAAGCTTTCTTT. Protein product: CAIHRDLNTEAFF.

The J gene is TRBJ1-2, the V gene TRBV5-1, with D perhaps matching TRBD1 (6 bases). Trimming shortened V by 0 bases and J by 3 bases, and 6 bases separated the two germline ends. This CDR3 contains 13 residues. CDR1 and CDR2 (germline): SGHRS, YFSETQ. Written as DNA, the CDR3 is TGCGCCAGCAGCTTGGAGGGGGACTATGGCTACACCTTC. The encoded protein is CASSLEGDYGYTF.

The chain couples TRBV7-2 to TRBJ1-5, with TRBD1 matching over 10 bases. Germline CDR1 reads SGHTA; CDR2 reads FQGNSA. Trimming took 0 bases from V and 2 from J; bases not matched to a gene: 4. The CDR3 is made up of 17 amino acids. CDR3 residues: CASSLAGGQGRNQPQHF. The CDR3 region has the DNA TGTGCCAGCAGCTTAGCTGGGGGACAGGGGCGCAATCAGCCCCAGCATTTT.

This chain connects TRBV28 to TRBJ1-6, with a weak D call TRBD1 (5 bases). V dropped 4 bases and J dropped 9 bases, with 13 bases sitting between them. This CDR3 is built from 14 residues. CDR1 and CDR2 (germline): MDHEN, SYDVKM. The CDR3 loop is CASSSPQGASPLHF. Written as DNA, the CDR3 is TGTGCCAGCAGTTCCCCCCAGGGAGCTTCACCCCTCCACTTT.

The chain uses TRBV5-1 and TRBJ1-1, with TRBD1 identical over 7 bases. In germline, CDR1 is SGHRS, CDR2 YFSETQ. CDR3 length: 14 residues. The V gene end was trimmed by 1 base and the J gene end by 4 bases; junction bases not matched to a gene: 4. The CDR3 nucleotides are TGCGCCAGCAGCTTGTTAGGGGGCCGCACTGAAGCTTTCTTT. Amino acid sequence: CASSLLGGRTEAFF. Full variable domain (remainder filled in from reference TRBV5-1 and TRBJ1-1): KAGVTQTPRYLIKTRGQQVTLSCSPISGHRSVSWYQQTPGQGLQFLFEYFSETQRNKGNFPGRFSGRQFSNSRSEMNVSTLELGDSALYLCASSLLGGRTEAFFGQGTRLTVV.

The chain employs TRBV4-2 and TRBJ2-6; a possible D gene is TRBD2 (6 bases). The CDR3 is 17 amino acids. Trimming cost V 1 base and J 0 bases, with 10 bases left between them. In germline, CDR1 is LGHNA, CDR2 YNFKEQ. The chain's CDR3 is CASSQGGESSGANVLTF. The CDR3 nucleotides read TGTGCCAGCAGCCAAGGGGGGGAGAGCTCTGGGGCCAACGTCCTGACTTTC.

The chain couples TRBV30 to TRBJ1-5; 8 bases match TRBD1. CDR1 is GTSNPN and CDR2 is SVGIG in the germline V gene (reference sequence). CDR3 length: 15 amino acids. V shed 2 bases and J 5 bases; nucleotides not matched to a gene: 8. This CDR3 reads CAWSLPPGGYQPQHF. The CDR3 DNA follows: TGTGCCTGGAGTCTTCCTCCAGGGGGCTATCAGCCCCAGCATTTT. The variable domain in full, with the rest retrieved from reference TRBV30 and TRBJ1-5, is SQTIHQWPATLVQPVGSPLSLECTVEGTSNPNLYWYRQAAGRGLQLLFYSVGIGQISSEVPQNLSASRPQDRQFILSSKKLLLSDSGFYLCAWSLPPGGYQPQHFGDGTRLSIL.

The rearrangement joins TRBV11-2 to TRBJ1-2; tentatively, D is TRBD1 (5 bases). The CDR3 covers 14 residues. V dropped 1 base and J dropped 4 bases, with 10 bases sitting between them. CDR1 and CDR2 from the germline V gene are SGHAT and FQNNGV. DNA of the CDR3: TGTGCCAGCAGCTTAGGTTGGGGCAGCTATGGCTACACCTTC. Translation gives CASSLGWGSYGYTF.